The 30 T cell receptor beta chains listed next were all sequenced from one sample in a study of blood T cells in healthy people across ages. Primers used in a second PCR of about 7 to 12 cycles were a sample-barcoded 5' primer and a J-beta primer mix. TCRdb analysed the 5' RACE reads with MiXCR anew, one entry per CDR3 protein. The sample shows 1.5 million to 2 million distinct CDR3 sequences, around half of them seen only once. Sample: blood. The receptors were gathered from a woman in her forties in good health.

This clonotype was recorded many times. The J gene is TRBJ2-5, the V gene TRBV7-2; D not certain. CDR3 length equals 15 residues. The V end lost 2 bases, the J end lost 2 bases, and 12 bases lay between the germline ends. Germline values: CDR1 SGHTA, CDR2 FQGNSA. CDR3 DNA: TGTGCCAGCAGCTTATATCGAGGCAGACAAGAGACCCAGTACTTC. Encoded protein: CASSLYRGRQETQYF.

CDR3 sequence reads: CASSQDAGNEKLFF. CDR3 DNA sequence: TGCGCCAGCAGCCAAGATGCGGGTAATGAAAAACTGTTTTTT. The chain links TRBV4-3 to TRBJ1-4; D unclear. Trimming removed 0 bases at V and 4 bases at J, with 6 bases between. CDR1 and CDR2 from the germline V gene are LGHNA and YSLEER. The CDR3 loop spans 14 amino acids.

A word on this clonotype: An end of the junction does not agree with germline; a read error may underlie this. The gene calls are TRBV6-5 and TRBJ2-7, with D uncertain. CDR3 length equals 13 residues. Germline V gene data show CDR1 as MNHEY and CDR2 as SVGAGI. CDR3 DNA sequence: TGTACCAGCAGTTACTCCCCTACGAACGAGCAGTACTTC. This codes for CTSSYSPTNEQYF.

The V call is TRBV5-6, the J call TRBJ2-1; possible D gene TRBD2, 5 bases. Trimming took off 4 bases at V and 6 bases at J, with 11 bases between the two ends. In germline, CDR1 is SGHDT, CDR2 YYEEEE. The CDR3 totals 13 residues. This chain's CDR3 is CASSPGSPNEQFF. CDR3 bases: TGTGCCAGCAGCCCGGGGAGCCCCAATGAGCAGTTCTTC. Full variable domain (outside the CDR3, taken from reference TRBV5-6 and TRBJ2-1): DAGVTQSPTHLIKTRGQQVTLRCSPKSGHDTVSWYQQALGQGPQFIFQYYEEEERQRGNFPDRFSGHQFPNYSSELNVNALLLGDSALYLCASSPGSPNEQFFGPGTRLTVL.

The chain uses TRBV9 and TRBJ2-7, with 8 bases lining up with TRBD2. The assigned J gene may be wrong: the sequence end matches TRBJ2-5 better. The CDR3 has 15 amino acids. CDR1 is SGDLS and CDR2 is YYNGEE in the germline V gene. In DNA form, the CDR3 reads TGTGCCAGCAGCGTGGTCAGCGGGGGATTAGAGACCCAGTACTTC. Translated: CASSVVSGGLETQYF.

This chain uses TRBV5-1 with TRBJ2-1; 12 positions agree with TRBD2. The CDR3 covers 16 residues. V gave up 0 bases and J gave up 6 bases; unmatched junction bases: 4. In germline, CDR1 is SGHRS, CDR2 YFSETQ. CDR3 protein: CASSLAGLAGSNEQFF. CDR3 sequence (DNA): TGCGCCAGCAGCTTGGCCGGACTAGCGGGGAGCAATGAGCAGTTCTTC.

CDR3 sequence: CASSQPMGRDYGYTF. The CDR3 DNA follows: TGTGCCAGCAGCCAGCCAATGGGCAGGGACTATGGCTACACCTTC. V gene TRBV9 combines with J gene TRBJ1-2; D perhaps matches TRBD1 (5 bases). This CDR3 is 15 amino acids long. Trimming removed 4 bases from V and 3 bases from J, with 16 bases in between. The germline gives CDR1 SGDLS, CDR2 YYNGEE. Full variable domain (outside the CDR3, taken from reference TRBV9 and TRBJ1-2): DSGVTQTPKHLITATGQRVTLRCSPRSGDLSVYWYQQSLDQGLQFLIQYYNGEERAKGNILERFSAQQFPDLHSELNLSSLELGDSALYFCASSQPMGRDYGYTFGSGTRLTVV.

The J gene is TRBJ1-2, the V gene TRBV21-1; TRBD1, the D gene given by the table, was not confirmed from the DNA. TRBV21-1 is reported as a pseudogene. This CDR3 is built from 15 residues. Here the CDR3 DNA reads TGTGCCAGCAGCAAAGTTGGGGGCCTTAACTATGGCTACACCTTC. Amino acid sequence: CASSKVGGLNYGYTF.

Only a few counts were recorded for this clonotype. The chain's CDR3 is CASSQGTSGGAVTQYF. CDR3 nucleotide sequence: TGCGCCAGCAGCCAAGGGACTAGCGGGGGGGCAGTAACGCAGTATTTT. This chain joins TRBV4-1 and TRBJ2-3; TRBD2 agrees at 15 bases. This CDR3 comprises 16 residues. The ends lost 1 base at V and 9 bases at J; junction bases unmatched: 5. Germline V gene data show CDR1 as MGHRA and CDR2 as YSYEKL.

A word on this clonotype: A much larger clone lies one base from this, so it may be a read error. This chain joins TRBV4-3 and TRBJ2-7; maybe TRBD1 (5 bases). The closer fit of TRBJ2-5 to the DNA end suggests the J call may be wrong. The CDR3 has 13 residues. Germline assignment: CDR1 LGHNA and CDR2 YSLEER. The CDR3 nucleotides read TGCGCCAGCAGCCAAGATGGGGCGGAGACCCAGTACTTC. It is translated as CASSQDGAETQYF.

The V call is TRBV7-2, the J call TRBJ2-2, with D possibly called TRBD1 or TRBD2 (7 bases each). CDR3 length equals 17 residues. V was cut by 1 base and J by 1 base, with 13 bases left in between. Germline CDR1 SGHTA, CDR2 FQGNSA. The CDR3 loop is CASSLGGRGLNTGELFF. Written as DNA, the CDR3 is TGTGCCAGCAGCTTAGGAGGGAGGGGGCTGAACACCGGGGAGCTGTTTTTT.

This clonotype has more than one count but fewer than ten. The genes are TRBV29-1 and TRBJ2-3; 11 bases agree with TRBD2. CDR1 is SQVTM, CDR2 ANQGSEA, per germline. This CDR3 spans 16 amino acids. V lost 2 bases to trimming and J lost 2 bases; unmatched junction nucleotides: 6. The CDR3 DNA reads TGCAGCGTTGAAATGTCTAGCGGGGGGCTCACAGATACGCAGTATTTT. Its translation: CSVEMSSGGLTDTQYF.

The J gene is TRBJ1-1, the V gene TRBV24-1; possibly TRBD1 for D (6 bases). The CDR3 runs to 15 residues. V was trimmed by 2 bases and J by 1 base, leaving 10 bases between them. Germline loops: CDR1 KGHDR, CDR2 SFDVKD. The CDR3 region has the DNA TGTGCCACCAGTGATTCAGGGACACCGAACACTGAAGCTTTCTTT. Protein: CATSDSGTPNTEAFF.

V is TRBV9 and J is TRBJ2-1; 9 bases line up with TRBD1. This CDR3 is built from 16 residues. The ends lost 4 bases at V and 8 bases at J; junction bases unmatched: 13. The germline V gene has CDR1 SGDLS and CDR2 YYNGEE. The CDR3 spells CASSPRRTGELDEQFF. The CDR3 nucleotides are TGTGCCAGCAGCCCCCGACGGACAGGGGAGTTGGATGAGCAGTTCTTC.

The genes are TRBV5-1 and TRBJ2-1; D possibly corresponds to TRBD2 (6 bases). V lost 9 bases and J 1 base, leaving 11 bases between the germline ends. Germline V lookup: CDR1 SGHRS, CDR2 YFSETQ. CDR3 length: 13 amino acids. The CDR3 nucleotides are TGCGCCACCCGTCGGGAGTCCTACAATGAGCAGTTCTTC. Amino acid sequence: CATRRESYNEQFF.

The V call is TRBV5-8, the J call TRBJ1-2; D is undetermined. Germline-derived CDR1 and CDR2 are SGHTS and YDEGEE. The CDR3 extends over 15 amino acids. Trimming shortened V by 0 bases and J by 4 bases, and 13 bases separated the two germline ends. The CDR3: CASSLGASRGYGYTF. CDR3 in DNA: TGTGCCAGCAGCTTGGGGGCCTCGCGGGGCTATGGCTACACCTTC.

This clonotype was seen only a few times. The chain employs TRBV7-2 and TRBJ2-1; TRBD2 agrees at 7 bases. The length of the CDR3 is 13 residues. V shed 7 bases and J 7 bases; nucleotides not matched to a gene: 7. CDR1 is SGHTA and CDR2 is FQGNSA in the germline V gene. CDR3 loop: CASNNLGGNEQFF. The CDR3, as DNA: TGTGCCAGCAATAATCTCGGGGGGAATGAGCAGTTCTTC. Looking up the rest from reference TRBV7-2 and TRBJ2-1 gives the full variable domain: GAGVSQSPSNKVTEKGKDVELRCDPISGHTALYWYRQSLGQGLEFLIYFQGNSAPDKSGLPSDRFSAERTGGSVSTLTIQRTQQEDSAVYLCASNNLGGNEQFFGPGTRLTVL.

V usage is TRBV7-9 and J usage is TRBJ2-7; 10 bases line up with TRBD1. The assigned J gene may be wrong: the sequence end matches TRBJ2-4 better. The CDR3 loop spans 15 amino acids. The germline V gene has CDR1 SEHNR and CDR2 FQNEAQ (reference sequence). For the CDR3, the DNA is TGTGCCAGCAGCGCGACAGGGGGCGGGAGAAACATTCAGTACTTC. Its protein is CASSATGGGRNIQYF.

The chain joins TRBV27 to TRBJ2-5; D is ambiguous. This CDR3 has 17 residues. The V end was cut by 6 bases, the J end by 2 bases, with 22 bases between. Germline-derived CDR1 and CDR2 are MNHEY and SMNVEV (reference sequence). The CDR3 DNA is TGTGCCAGCAGCCGAACCTCACAGAGGTGGCGGCAAGAGACCCAGTACTTC. Encoded protein: CASSRTSQRWRQETQYF.

The chain employs TRBV27 and TRBJ1-1; D gene unclear. The germline gives CDR1 MNHEY, CDR2 SMNVEV (reference sequence). V was cut by 5 bases and J by 10 bases, with 20 bases left in between. The CDR3 has 14 residues. CDR3 coding DNA: TGTGCCAGCAGTCTCCACCGACCGGAACACGGAGCTTTCTTT. It encodes CASSLHRPEHGAFF.

Regarding this clonotype: A read error is possible here, since a much larger clone lies one base away. The chain links TRBV10-3 to TRBJ2-1; D could derive from TRBD1 or TRBD2 (5 bases each). The ends were cut back, 6 bases at V and 13 bases at J, with 22 bases in the middle. From germline, CDR1 is ENHRY and CDR2 SYGVKD. This CDR3 has 14 amino acids. CDR3 protein: CAIRTGLNDGTQFF. The CDR3, as DNA: TGTGCCATCAGGACCGGACTTAATGACGGGACCCAGTTCTTC.

This clonotype occurred once. The chain carries TRBV27 and TRBJ1-5; D unresolved. Germline V gene data show CDR1 as MNHEY and CDR2 as SMNVEV (reference sequence). The CDR3 runs 15 residues. V lost 6 bases to trimming and J lost 1 base, with 13 bases between them. CDR3: CASSPLGISNQPQHF. The CDR3 region has the DNA TGTGCCAGCAGCCCGCTAGGGATCAGCAATCAGCCCCAGCATTTT.

V and J are TRBV2 and TRBJ2-1, with 9 bases fitting TRBD1. This CDR3 contains 16 residues. The junction had 10 bases not matched to a gene; V was cut back by 7 bases and J by 3 bases. CDR1 and CDR2 (germline): SNHLY, FYNNEI. The CDR3 region has the DNA TGTGCCAGCATCCCAATCCGGGACAGGGACTACAATGAGCAGTTCTTC. Its translation is CASIPIRDRDYNEQFF. Full variable domain (rest looked up from reference TRBV2 and TRBJ2-1): EPEVTQTPSHQVTQMGQEVILRCVPISNHLYFYWYRQILGQKVEFLVSFYNNEISEKSEIFDDQFSVERPDGSNFTLKIRSTKLEDSAMYFCASIPIRDRDYNEQFFGPGTRLTVL.

This clonotype turned up a few times. The gene calls are TRBV4-2 and TRBJ2-3, with 11 bases identical to TRBD2. Germline CDR1 reads LGHNA; CDR2 reads YNFKEQ. CDR3 length equals 16 residues. With 2 bases clipped from V and 2 bases from J, the junction kept 3 bases outside the gene matches. The CDR3 nucleotides are TGTGCCAGCAGCCAAATAGCGGGGGGGACCACAGATACGCAGTATTTT. Protein product: CASSQIAGGTTDTQYF.

This sequence joins TRBV7-9 and TRBJ1-6; TRBD1 aligns across 9 bases. The germline gives CDR1 SEHNR, CDR2 FQNEAQ (reference sequence). The CDR3 extends over 16 amino acids. The junction had 8 bases not matched to a gene; V was cut back by 5 bases and J by 6 bases. CDR3 sequence reads: CASSHARDRVNSPLHF. DNA for the CDR3: TGTGCCAGCAGCCACGCCCGGGACAGGGTTAATTCACCCCTCCACTTT.

There are a few counts of this clonotype. The CDR3 DNA is TGTGCCAGCAGTTTATCGACTAGCGGGAGCACAGATACGCAGTATTTT. This codes for CASSLSTSGSTDTQYF. The V and J genes are TRBV28 and TRBJ2-3; TRBD2 aligns across 10 bases. J lost 0 bases, V lost 1 base, and 1 base had no gene match. There are 16 residues in the CDR3. The germline V gene encodes CDR1 MDHEN and CDR2 SYDVKM.

This chain joins TRBV7-9 and TRBJ1-1; D is unclear. The germline CDR1 and CDR2 sequences are SEHNR and FQNEAQ (reference sequence). CDR3 size: 16 residues. V was clipped by 1 base and J by 1 base, with 13 bases between them. The CDR3 reads CASSLEEWEQNTEAFF. CDR3 nucleotide sequence: TGTGCCAGCAGCTTAGAGGAGTGGGAGCAGAACACTGAAGCTTTCTTT.

This clonotype was detected only a few times. The chain employs TRBV28 and TRBJ2-3; D is possibly TRBD2 (5 bases). Trimming pared 5 bases from V and 1 base from J, leaving 13 bases between. CDR1 is MDHEN and CDR2 is SYDVKM in the germline V gene. This CDR3 has 15 residues. CDR3 nucleotide sequence: TGTGCCAGCAGTGACATTGAGGGCCGCACAGATACGCAGTATTTT. The encoded protein is CASSDIEGRTDTQYF.

The rearrangement joins TRBV6-5 to TRBJ2-6; D gene uncertain. V shed 0 bases and J shed 3 bases, with 12 bases lying between them. The CDR3 is made up of 17 amino acids. Looked up from germline, CDR1 is MNHEY and CDR2 is SVGAGI. The CDR3 nucleotides read TGTGCCAGCAGTTACTCGAGATTGAGTCGTGGGGCCAACGTCCTGACTTTC. This translates into CASSYSRLSRGANVLTF.

The rearrangement links TRBV7-2 to TRBJ2-1; 9 bases line up with TRBD2. This CDR3 comprises 17 residues. V lost 5 bases, J lost 7 bases, and 15 bases stayed unmatched. The germline V gene has CDR1 SGHTA and CDR2 FQGNSA. The CDR3 sequence: CASSPYLSGGLENEQFF. DNA of the CDR3: TGTGCCAGCAGCCCCTACCTTAGCGGGGGTTTGGAAAATGAGCAGTTCTTC.